The source of this TCR beta chain is a study of early T cells in non-severe SARS-CoV-2 infection. Study details: Sequenced bulk RNA came from whole blood that was unsorted, and chains were unpaired. Study-wide findings and caveats: In VDJdb matching, anti-spike CD8 responses were favored while private and CD4 specificities went missing.

This clonotype was counted only a few times. The antigen is undetermined. Germline V gene sequence: CDR1 DFQATT, CDR2 SNEGSKA (reference sequence). There are 13 residues in the CDR3. The V gene end was trimmed by 3 bases and the J gene end by 8 bases; junction bases not matched to a gene: 3. Unique molecular identifiers were added to individual cDNA molecules. TCRdb independently ran MiXCR on the 5' RACE reads; one entry per CDR3 protein. The sample records around 71,000 distinct CDR3 sequences, 9% to 10% being singletons. V is TRBV20-1 and J is TRBJ1-3, with 11 bases identical to TRBD1. The TCR sequence derives from an adult who was a healthcare worker with PCR-confirmed SARS-CoV-2 infection or an uninfected control (not recorded which). This specimen consisted of whole blood, obtained at baseline. CDR3 in amino acids: CSASRDRGDTIYF. CDR3 bases: TGCAGTGCTAGCCGGGACAGGGGGGACACCATATATTTT.